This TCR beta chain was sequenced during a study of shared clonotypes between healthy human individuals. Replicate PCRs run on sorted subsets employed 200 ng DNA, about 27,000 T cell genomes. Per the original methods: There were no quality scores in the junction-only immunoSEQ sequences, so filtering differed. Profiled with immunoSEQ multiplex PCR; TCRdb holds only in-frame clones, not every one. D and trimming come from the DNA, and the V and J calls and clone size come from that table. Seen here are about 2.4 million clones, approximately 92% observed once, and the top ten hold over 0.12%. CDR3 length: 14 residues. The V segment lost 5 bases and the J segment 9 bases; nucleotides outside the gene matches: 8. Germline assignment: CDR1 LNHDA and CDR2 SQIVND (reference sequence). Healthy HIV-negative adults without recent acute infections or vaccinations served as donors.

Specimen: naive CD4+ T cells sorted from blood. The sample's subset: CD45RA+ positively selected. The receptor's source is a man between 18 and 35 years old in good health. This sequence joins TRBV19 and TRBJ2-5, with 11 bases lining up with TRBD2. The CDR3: CASSEIGTSGPQYF. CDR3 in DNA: TGTGCCAGTAGTGAGATAGGGACTAGCGGTCCCCAGTACTTC.